The 19 T cell receptor beta chains below come from one sample, sequenced in a study of response to subunit inactivated influenza vaccine. TCRdb processed the RT-PCR reads anew with MiXCR; each CDR3 protein has one entry. The sample has fewer than 600,000 distinct CDR3 sequences; around 7.7% are singletons. The sample here was PBMCs from blood, taken 23 to 25 months after vaccination. These receptors were taken from a man aged 50 to 69 who received an inactivated influenza vaccine.

The V call is TRBV12-3 or TRBV12-4, the J call TRBJ1-2; D not certain. Trimming removed 1 base at V and 2 bases at J, with 11 bases between. The CDR3 runs 15 residues. This CDR3 reads CASSLVLGVNYGYTF. Written as DNA, the CDR3 is TGTGCCAGCAGTTTAGTTCTGGGAGTCAACTATGGCTACACCTTC.

V and J are TRBV28 and TRBJ2-3; TRBD1 is a possible D gene (6 bases). The CDR3 covers 14 residues. Trimming took off 3 bases at V and 2 bases at J, with 9 bases between the two ends. CDR1 and CDR2 from the germline V gene are MDHEN and SYDVKM. The CDR3 spells CASSFRGFTDTQYF. CDR3 coding DNA: TGTGCCAGCAGTTTCAGGGGTTTCACAGATACGCAGTATTTT. The complete variable domain, with remaining parts taken from reference TRBV28 and TRBJ2-3, reads DVKVTQSSRYLVKRTGEKVFLECVQDMDHENMFWYRQDPGLGLRLIYFSYDVKMKEKGDIPEGYSVSREKKERFSLILESASTNQTSMYLCASSFRGFTDTQYFGPGTRLTVL.

This clonotype was observed a handful of times. The rearrangement joins TRBV5-1 to TRBJ2-1; 8 nucleotides match TRBD2. Germline loops: CDR1 SGHRS, CDR2 YFSETQ. This CDR3 comprises 18 residues. Trimming removed 5 bases from V and 4 bases from J; junction bases left unmatched: 17. This CDR3 reads CASRIGRGAAPNYNEQFF. DNA for the CDR3: TGCGCCAGCAGAATTGGGCGGGGGGCCGCCCCCAATTACAATGAGCAGTTCTTC.

The chain couples TRBV14 to TRBJ2-7, with 11 bases lining up with TRBD2. CDR3 length: 16 amino acids. Unmatched junction bases numbered 5, after V lost 1 base and J lost 3 bases. The germline V gene has CDR1 SGHDN and CDR2 FVKESK. CDR3 DNA sequence: TGTGCCAGCAGCCAAGGACTAGCGGGACACAACTACGAGCAGTACTTC. Translation gives CASSQGLAGHNYEQYF.

The chain carries TRBV5-6 and TRBJ2-2; D is unresolved. CDR3 length equals 15 residues. Germline V CDR1 and CDR2: SGHDT, YYEEEE. V lost 1 base and J 4 bases, leaving 11 bases between the germline ends. CDR3 DNA: TGTGCCAGCAGCTTGTTAGGCGACGGCACCGGGGAGCTGTTTTTT. It yields the protein CASSLLGDGTGELFF.

The J gene is TRBJ1-6, the V gene TRBV7-2; the D is unclear. This CDR3 is 15 amino acids long. V dropped 1 base and J dropped 3 bases, with 7 bases sitting between them. The germline V gene encodes CDR1 SGHTA and CDR2 FQGNSA. CDR3 protein: CASSLGASYNSPLHF. CDR3 nucleotides: TGTGCCAGCAGCTTAGGTGCCAGCTATAATTCACCCCTCCACTTT. The full variable domain, with the rest looked up from reference TRBV7-2 and TRBJ1-6, is GAGVSQSPSNKVTEKGKDVELRCDPISGHTALYWYRQSLGQGLEFLIYFQGNSAPDKSGLPSDRFSAERTGGSVSTLTIQRTQQEDSAVYLCASSLGASYNSPLHFGNGTRLTVT.

The V call is TRBV3-1, the J call TRBJ1-1; D gene unclear. The CDR3 covers 13 residues. V lost 5 bases, J lost 0 bases, and 7 bases lay in between. Germline V lookup: CDR1 LGHDT, CDR2 YNNKEL (reference sequence). DNA of the CDR3: TGTGCCAGCAGCAACCAACTGAACACTGAAGCTTTCTTT. Its translation is CASSNQLNTEAFF. The complete variable domain, with remaining parts taken from reference TRBV3-1 and TRBJ1-1, reads DTAVSQTPKYLVTQMGNDKSIKCEQNLGHDTMYWYKQDSKKFLKIMFSYNNKELIINETVPNRFSPKSPDKAHLNLHINSLELGDSAVYFCASSNQLNTEAFFGQGTRLTVV.

This clonotype was found a few times. The V call is TRBV9, the J call TRBJ2-2; D is possibly TRBD1 (6 bases). V was trimmed by 2 bases and J by 4 bases, leaving 12 bases between them. This CDR3 contains 15 residues. The germline CDR1 and CDR2 sequences are SGDLS and YYNGEE. This chain's CDR3 is CASSVAQGGTGELFF. In DNA, the CDR3 is TGTGCCAGCAGCGTTGCACAGGGTGGCACCGGGGAGCTGTTTTTT.

This clonotype has only a few counts. The chain links TRBV11-2 to TRBJ2-5; the D gene is possibly TRBD2 (6 bases). V was pared by 1 base and J by 3 bases, with 15 bases between. This CDR3 has 16 amino acids. Germline lookup yields CDR1 SGHAT and CDR2 FQNNGV. Here the CDR3 DNA reads TGTGCCAGCAGCTTAGGAGGTAGCGGAATGAAAGAGACCCAGTACTTC. Its translation is CASSLGGSGMKETQYF. Full variable domain (rest looked up from reference TRBV11-2 and TRBJ2-5): EAGVAQSPRYKIIEKRQSVAFWCNPISGHATLYWYQQILGQGPKLLIQFQNNGVVDDSQLPKDRFSAERLKGVDSTLKIQPAKLEDSAVYLCASSLGGSGMKETQYFGPGTRLLVL.

The sample holds many counts of this clonotype. V and J are TRBV12-3 or TRBV12-4 and TRBJ2-1; no firm D call. The CDR3 is 13 residues long. Trimming stripped 6 bases from V and 4 bases from J, with 10 bases between. CDR3 sequence: CASSLNSYNEQFF. The CDR3 region has the DNA TGTGCCAGCAGCTTAAACAGTTACAATGAGCAGTTCTTC.

This chain joins TRBV14 and TRBJ2-3, with D uncertain. Trimming removed 4 bases at V and 6 bases at J, with 17 bases between. The CDR3 consists of 15 residues. Germline CDR1 and CDR2: SGHDN and FVKESK. DNA for the CDR3: TGTGCCAGCAGCCCCGACGCCTGGCAGAAGGATACGCAGTATTTT. It codes for CASSPDAWQKDTQYF. The complete variable domain, with remaining parts taken from reference TRBV14 and TRBJ2-3, reads EAGVTQFPSHSVIEKGQTVTLRCDPISGHDNLYWYRRVMGKEIKFLLHFVKESKQDESGMPNNRFLAERTGGTYSTLKVQPAELEDSGVYFCASSPDAWQKDTQYFGPGTRLTVL.

This clonotype has a count of ten or more. The chain joins TRBV6-5 to TRBJ1-3, with 11 bases aligning to TRBD1. This CDR3 has 18 residues. V gave up 6 bases and J gave up 0 bases; unmatched junction bases: 10. Germline lookup yields CDR1 MNHEY and CDR2 SVGAGI. CDR3 bases: TGTGCCAGCAGATACGGGACAGGGGGATTAAGCTCTGGAAACACCATATATTTT. The encoded protein is CASRYGTGGLSSGNTIYF.

This clonotype was found many times. The DNA of the CDR3 is TGTGCCAGCAGTCCCGGGGTTGAAGCTTTCTTT. The encoded protein is CASSPGVEAFF. The chain is built from TRBV2 and TRBJ1-1; D unclear. The germline V and J ends were trimmed by 5 bases and 7 bases, with 8 bases remaining between them. Per the germline V gene, CDR1 is SNHLY and CDR2 is FYNNEI. The CDR3 runs 11 residues.

This clonotype has a count of ten or more. The chain recombines TRBV7-2 with TRBJ2-2; 8 nucleotides align to TRBD1. The CDR3 runs 15 residues. The ends lost 3 bases at V and 3 bases at J; junction bases unmatched: 3. Germline V gene sequence: CDR1 SGHTA, CDR2 FQGNSA. The CDR3 sequence: CASSLARGHTGELFF. DNA for the CDR3: TGTGCCAGCAGCTTGGCCAGGGGGCACACCGGGGAGCTGTTTTTT.

The chain recombines TRBV6-2 or TRBV6-3 with TRBJ2-7; 11 bases match TRBD2. CDR1 and CDR2 (germline): MNHEY, SVGEGT. The CDR3 loop spans 14 amino acids. The ends lost 0 bases at V and 6 bases at J; junction bases unmatched: 1. The CDR3 is CASSYSLAGGEQYF. In nucleotides, the CDR3 is TGTGCCAGCAGTTACTCCCTAGCGGGAGGCGAGCAGTACTTC.

V is TRBV20-1 and J is TRBJ2-1; D perhaps matches TRBD2 (6 bases). The ends were cut back, 6 bases at V and 3 bases at J, with 15 bases in the middle. CDR1 is DFQATT and CDR2 is SNEGSKA in the germline V gene (reference sequence). This CDR3 spans 14 amino acids. For the CDR3, the DNA is TGCAGTGCCATTGGAGGGCGGTTCTACAATGAGCAGTTCTTC. Protein: CSAIGGRFYNEQFF.

This chain uses TRBV28 with TRBJ2-2; TRBD2 might be the D (6 bases). Per the germline V gene, CDR1 is MDHEN and CDR2 is SYDVKM. Trimming stripped 6 bases from V and 1 base from J, with 18 bases between. The CDR3 is made up of 17 amino acids. The CDR3 protein is CASSPPAGRKNTGELFF. CDR3 nucleotide sequence: TGTGCCAGCAGCCCTCCTGCGGGGCGAAAGAACACCGGGGAGCTGTTTTTT.

This chain joins TRBV5-1 and TRBJ2-1, with a possible D match to TRBD2 (5 bases). The V gene's germline CDR1 is SGHRS and CDR2 YFSETQ. The V end lost 7 bases, the J end lost 9 bases, and 8 bases lay between the germline ends. The CDR3 consists of 10 residues. CDR3 in DNA: TGCGCCAGCGGGAGCAGTGAGCAGTTCTTC. Encoded protein: CASGSSEQFF. The full variable domain, with the rest looked up from reference TRBV5-1 and TRBJ2-1, is KAGVTQTPRYLIKTRGQQVTLSCSPISGHRSVSWYQQTPGQGLQFLFEYFSETQRNKGNFPGRFSGRQFSNSRSEMNVSTLELGDSALYLCASGSSEQFFGPGTRLTVL.

The rearrangement links TRBV10-3 to TRBJ1-3; D is unresolved. The germline gives CDR1 ENHRY, CDR2 SYGVKD. This CDR3 contains 15 residues. Trimming took off 3 bases at V and 0 bases at J, with 9 bases between the two ends. The CDR3 region has the DNA TGTGCCATCAGTGACAGCGCTATCTCTGGAAACACCATATATTTT. Translated, it gives CAISDSAISGNTIYF.